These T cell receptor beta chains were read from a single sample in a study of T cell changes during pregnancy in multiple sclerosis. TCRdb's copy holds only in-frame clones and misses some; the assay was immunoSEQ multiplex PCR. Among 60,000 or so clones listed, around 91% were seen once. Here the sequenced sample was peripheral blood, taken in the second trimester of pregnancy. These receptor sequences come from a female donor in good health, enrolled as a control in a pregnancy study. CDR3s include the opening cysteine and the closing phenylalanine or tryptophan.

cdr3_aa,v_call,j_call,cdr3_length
CASSHQWPYEQYF,TRBV14,TRBJ2-7,13
CASSQRTGGETQYF,TRBV14,TRBJ2-5,14
CASSPDRAYGYTF,TRBV28,TRBJ1-2,13
CASSVAQVNTEAFF,TRBV9,TRBJ1-1,14
CASSSPVSYGYTF,TRBV9,TRBJ1-2,13
CASSLDSETQYF,TRBV11-2,TRBJ2-5,12
CASSPSHRPYEQYF,TRBV7-9,TRBJ2-7,14
CAIGGGDLYGYTF,TRBV2,TRBJ1-2,13
CAWSLGGQETQYF,TRBV30,TRBJ2-5,13
CASSFRENLYEQYF,TRBV5-4,TRBJ2-7,14
CSAPHLNEQFF,TRBV20-1,TRBJ2-1,11
CASKNQETQYF,TRBV6-5,TRBJ2-5,11
CASSRILAASTDTQYF,TRBV4-1,TRBJ2-3,16
CASSRGISYEQYF,TRBV5-6,TRBJ2-7,13
CASSPQSTEAFF,TRBV6-5,TRBJ1-1,12
CATSRVGGASPLHF,TRBV15,TRBJ1-6,14
CASRSYLTGNQPQHF,TRBV28,TRBJ1-5,15
CASSQSGQGATSNYGYTF,TRBV4-1,TRBJ1-2,18
CASSLREPIETQYF,TRBV6-6,TRBJ2-5,14
CASKVRLVLSTDTQYF,TRBV27,TRBJ2-3,16
CASSITGQGGDTQYF,TRBV11-2,TRBJ2-3,15
CASSIDLNPNTEAFF,TRBV19,TRBJ1-1,15
CASSLEGLAGESNEQFF,TRBV11-2,TRBJ2-1,17
CAWRDWGGGYEQYF,TRBV30,TRBJ2-7,14
CASSHHSTGELFF,TRBV6-5,TRBJ2-2,13
CASLRTSGGANEQFF,TRBV2,TRBJ2-1,15
CASSLVVPGGNTGELFF,TRBV7-8,TRBJ2-2,17